The sequence of this TCR beta chain was determined in a study of cytomegalovirus exposure and HLA in healthy donors. Study summary: One earlier analysis, a look at some 180 million T cells, found some 120 million unique TCR beta sequences. Study results and caveats: In vitro data verified three CMV-associated chains as specific for CMV antigens. A cluster of highly shared sequence variants was likely a sequencing artifact.

As to this clone: The antigen remains undetermined.

PCR employed 60 Vbeta and 13 Jbeta primers. Authors' data handling: In a later analysis, the count reached some 88 million unique TCR beta chains, with roughly 12 million shared. Libraries were prepared by immunoSEQ multiplex PCR; TCRdb keeps only in-frame clonotypes and omits some of them. V and J calls and clone size are those listed in that table; D and trimming were worked out from the DNA. The sample holds roughly 200,000 clones, 87% seen once. Germline assignment: CDR1 MGHRA and CDR2 YSYEKL. The CDR3 covers 16 residues. With 1 base removed from V and 2 bases from J, the gap between germline ends came to 14 bases.

The TCR comes from a man aged 25-45 years in good health and CMV-seronegative. The V gene is TRBV4-1, the J gene TRBJ1-1; D perhaps matches TRBD1 (5 bases). The sample was PBMCs. The CDR3 region is CASSQARGSSNTEAFF. The DNA of the CDR3 is TGCGCCAGCAGCCAAGCAAGGGGCTCTTCAAACACTGAAGCTTTCTTT.